Each of the 28 T cell receptor beta chains below was sequenced from the same sample in a study of graft-versus-host responses after intestinal transplantation. The antigens these receptors bind are not known. Assay: immunoSEQ multiplex PCR; the TCRdb copy retains only in-frame clones and omits some. The data contain over 100,000 clones, 85% to 95% of them seen just once; the ten biggest clones take up over 2.5%. Specimen: unstimulated CD8+ T cells sorted from spleen or lymph node cells, collected before intestinal transplant. The receptor set was obtained from a human donor who received an intestinal transplant.

As DNA, the CDR3 is TGTGCCAGCAGTGAATACGCGGGGGAAAAACTGTTTTTT. This sequence encodes CASSEYAGEKLFF. The chain uses TRBV25-1 and TRBJ1-4; no clear D. CDR1 and CDR2 (germline): MGHDK, SYGVNS. The CDR3 totals 13 residues. The V end was cut by 0 bases, the J end by 8 bases, with 7 bases between.

This rearrangement joins TRBV28 to TRBJ2-1; D is uncertain. Deletions cut 1 base from V and 5 bases from J, with 3 bases between. Germline V gene data show CDR1 as MDHEN and CDR2 as SYDVKM. The CDR3 length is 12 residues. The CDR3 sequence is CASSLYDNEQFF. CDR3 nucleotides: TGTGCCAGCAGTTTATACGACAATGAGCAGTTCTTC.

For this clone: This sample includes further DNA sequences coding for the same CDR3. V and J are TRBV7-9 and TRBJ2-7; D may be TRBD1 (6 bases). Germline CDR1 is SEHNR and CDR2 is FQNEAQ (reference sequence). This CDR3 is built from 13 residues. V lost 4 bases to trimming and J lost 4 bases, with 11 bases between them. The CDR3 nucleotides read TGTGCCAGCAGCTACACAGGGTATTACGAGCAGTACTTC. This translates into CASSYTGYYEQYF.

This clone came up once. The chain has TRBV19 and TRBJ2-1; a possible D gene is TRBD1 (5 bases). V was cut by 1 base and J by 7 bases, with 11 bases left in between. Germline lookup yields CDR1 LNHDA and CDR2 SQIVND (reference sequence). This CDR3 is built from 14 residues. This chain's CDR3 is CASSIALGANEQFF. DNA for the CDR3: TGTGCCAGTAGTATAGCCCTAGGGGCGAATGAGCAGTTCTTC.

This chain connects TRBV2 to TRBJ1-1; D remains unclear. Trimming took off 1 base at V and 4 bases at J, with 10 bases between the two ends. Germline V lookup: CDR1 SNHLY, CDR2 FYNNEI. The CDR3 length is 14 residues. The CDR3 protein is CASSEEPWVTEAFF. The CDR3 nucleotides are TGTGCCAGCAGTGAAGAACCGTGGGTCACTGAAGCTTTCTTT. Looking up the rest from reference TRBV2 and TRBJ1-1 gives the full variable domain: EPEVTQTPSHQVTQMGQEVILRCVPISNHLYFYWYRQILGQKVEFLVSFYNNEISEKSEIFDDQFSVERPDGSNFTLKIRSTKLEDSAMYFCASSEEPWVTEAFFGQGTRLTVV.

The chain joins TRBV20-1 to TRBJ2-7, with a possible D match to TRBD1 (7 bases). The V end was cut by 6 bases, the J end by 6 bases, with 12 bases between. This CDR3 has 11 amino acids. Germline V gives CDR1 DFQATT, CDR2 SNEGSKA (reference sequence). The CDR3, as DNA: TGCAGTGCACGACAGGGAGGCGAGCAGTACTTC. Translation: CSARQGGEQYF.

Of note for this clone: Different DNA sequences within this sample yield the same CDR3. The chain has TRBV5-6 and TRBJ2-7, with a weak D call TRBD1 (5 bases). The germline V gene encodes CDR1 SGHDT and CDR2 YYEEEE. Trimming took off 4 bases at V and 0 bases at J, with 11 bases between the two ends. This CDR3 has 14 residues. In DNA, the CDR3 is TGTGCCAGCAGCCCTGGGGCCAGCTCCTACGAGCAGTACTTC. This translates into CASSPGASSYEQYF.

The V gene is TRBV28, the J gene TRBJ2-5; 8 positions agree with TRBD2. The germline CDR1 and CDR2 sequences are MDHEN and SYDVKM. The CDR3 contains 16 residues. V gave up 2 bases and J gave up 0 bases; unmatched junction bases: 5. The CDR3 coding sequence is TGTGCCAGCAGTTTACTACCGGGAGGGGACCAAGAGACCCAGTACTTC. This translates into CASSLLPGGDQETQYF.

In DNA form, the CDR3 reads TGTGCCAGCAAATTTGCAGGCACCGGGGAGCTGTTTTTT. Translated, it gives CASKFAGTGELFF. The V and J genes are TRBV28 and TRBJ2-2; D ambiguous. Germline V gene data show CDR1 as MDHEN and CDR2 as SYDVKM. CDR3 size: 13 residues. Trimming took off 7 bases at V and 4 bases at J, with 10 bases between the two ends.

The rearrangement joins TRBV6-5 to TRBJ2-7; 12 bases match TRBD1. The CDR3 sequence is 14 residues long. CDR1 and CDR2 from the germline V gene are MNHEY and SVGAGI. V lost 4 bases to trimming and J lost 5 bases; unmatched junction nucleotides: 3. DNA for the CDR3: TGTGCCAGCAGTTCGGGGACAGGGGGCAACGAGCAGTACTTC. This encodes CASSSGTGGNEQYF.

The chain links TRBV28 to TRBJ2-5, with D uncertain. CDR3 length equals 14 residues. Germline V gene lookup returns CDR1 MDHEN and CDR2 SYDVKM. Trimming took off 5 bases at V and 2 bases at J, with 12 bases between the two ends. CDR3 DNA: TGTGCCAGCAGTCCCTTTAGTCGTCAAGAGACCCAGTACTTC. Its translation: CASSPFSRQETQYF.

The V gene is TRBV10-2, the J gene TRBJ2-2; the D gene is possibly TRBD1 (5 bases). From germline, CDR1 is WSHSY and CDR2 SAAADI. V was clipped by 3 bases and J by 1 base, with 6 bases between them. This CDR3 spans 14 amino acids. This chain's CDR3 is CASSDRENTGELFF. CDR3 DNA: TGCGCCAGCAGTGACAGGGAGAACACCGGGGAGCTGTTTTTT.

The chain's CDR3 is CASSSAGNTGELFF. The CDR3 DNA reads TGTGCCAGCAGCTCGGCTGGGAACACCGGGGAGCTGTTTTTT. V is TRBV7-3 and J is TRBJ2-2; D is unclear. The CDR3 has 14 residues. CDR1 is SGHTA, CDR2 FQGTGA, per germline. Between the trimmed V and J ends, which lost 4 bases and 1 base, there was a span of 7 bases.

V gene TRBV15 combines with J gene TRBJ1-6; 7 positions agree with TRBD1. The CDR3 length is 16 residues. With V trimmed by 2 bases and J by 5 bases, 6 bases remained unmatched. Germline V lookup: CDR1 LNHNV, CDR2 YYDKDF (reference sequence). CDR3 sequence: CATSRTRDSHNSPLHF. The CDR3 DNA follows: TGTGCCACCAGCAGAACCCGGGACAGCCATAATTCACCCCTCCACTTT.

For this clone: The sample holds other DNA sequences that translate to the same CDR3. The chain combines TRBV6-1 with TRBJ2-7; D unresolved. V dropped 2 bases and J dropped 6 bases, with 11 bases sitting between them. The CDR3 is 13 residues long. Germline-derived CDR1 and CDR2 are MNHNS and SASEGT. The CDR3 nucleotides read TGTGCCAGCAGTGAAAAGGGTCCCCGCGAGCAGTACTTC. Amino acid sequence: CASSEKGPREQYF.

The V gene is TRBV15, the J gene TRBJ2-7; D uncertain. The CDR3 spans 13 residues. V gave up 3 bases and J gave up 0 bases, with 6 bases separating them. Germline V gene data show CDR1 as LNHNV and CDR2 as YYDKDF (reference sequence). The CDR3 sequence: CATSRGLSYEQYF. CDR3 coding DNA: TGTGCCACCAGCAGGGGTCTCTCCTACGAGCAGTACTTC.

This chain joins TRBV27 and TRBJ2-7; 11 nucleotides agree with TRBD2. From germline, CDR1 is MNHEY and CDR2 SMNVEV (reference sequence). V was clipped by 5 bases and J by 1 base; unmatched bases: 4. The CDR3 runs to 15 residues. This chain's CDR3 is CASSPGTSGSYEQYF. CDR3 DNA: TGTGCCAGCAGTCCAGGGACTAGCGGATCCTACGAGCAGTACTTC.

This sequence joins TRBV5-6 and TRBJ2-2; D might be TRBD1 (6 bases). CDR1 and CDR2 (germline): SGHDT, YYEEEE. Trimming removed 7 bases at V and 0 bases at J, with 7 bases between. The CDR3 is 13 amino acids. Here the CDR3 reads CASAGANTGELFF. The DNA of the CDR3 is TGTGCCAGCGCAGGGGCGAACACCGGGGAGCTGTTTTTT.

The chain combines TRBV6-6 with TRBJ1-1; D gene uncertain. Trimming pared 3 bases from V and 1 base from J, leaving 9 bases between. Germline-derived CDR1 and CDR2 are MNHNY and SVGAGI (reference sequence). This CDR3 is 14 amino acids long. In nucleotides, the CDR3 is TGTGCCAGCAGTTATTTGACCCCGAACACTGAAGCTTTCTTT. It yields the protein CASSYLTPNTEAFF.

The V call is TRBV5-6, the J call TRBJ2-1; D ambiguous. This CDR3 is built from 14 residues. Germline-derived CDR1 and CDR2 are SGHDT and YYEEEE. V dropped 0 bases and J dropped 4 bases, with 8 bases sitting between them. CDR3 loop: CASSLGGIYNEQFF. Written as DNA, the CDR3 is TGTGCCAGCAGCTTGGGGGGAATTTACAATGAGCAGTTCTTC.

V gene TRBV28 combines with J gene TRBJ1-1, with D tentatively TRBD1 (6 bases). Trimming pared 3 bases from V and 5 bases from J, leaving 22 bases between. Germline V lookup: CDR1 MDHEN, CDR2 SYDVKM. The CDR3 spans 17 residues. The CDR3 loop reads CASSFGGRGGRRTEAFF. The CDR3 DNA is TGTGCCAGCAGTTTTGGGGGAAGGGGGGGGCGGCGGACTGAAGCTTTCTTT. Using reference TRBV28 and TRBJ1-1 for the parts outside the CDR3, the full variable domain is DVKVTQSSRYLVKRTGEKVFLECVQDMDHENMFWYRQDPGLGLRLIYFSYDVKMKEKGDIPEGYSVSREKKERFSLILESASTNQTSMYLCASSFGGRGGRRTEAFFGQGTRLTVV.

V and J are TRBV28 and TRBJ2-1; 11 bases align to TRBD2. Germline V lookup: CDR1 MDHEN, CDR2 SYDVKM. This CDR3 contains 17 residues. With V trimmed by 7 bases and J by 2 bases, 10 bases remained unmatched. The DNA for the CDR3 is TGTGCCAGCACCCTTTTTAGCGGGAGGGCCACCTACAATGAGCAGTTCTTC. Residues: CASTLFSGRATYNEQFF.

CDR3 sequence reads: CASSPDRGRRNTEAFF. CDR3 DNA: TGTGCCAGCAGTCCCGACAGGGGGCGACGCAACACTGAAGCTTTCTTT. The V call is TRBV27, the J call TRBJ1-1, with 10 positions matching TRBD1. Unmatched junction bases numbered 8, after V lost 5 bases and J lost 2 bases. Germline CDR1 is MNHEY and CDR2 is SMNVEV (reference sequence). The CDR3 totals 16 residues.

This clone was observed once. This sequence joins TRBV11-2 and TRBJ2-5; tentatively, D is TRBD1 or TRBD2 (5 bases each). V was clipped by 7 bases and J by 2 bases, with 14 bases between them. Per germline, CDR1 SGHAT and CDR2 FQNNGV. This CDR3 spans 14 amino acids. CDR3 DNA: TGTGCCAGCACCTCAGGGACCGCTCAAGAGACCCAGTACTTC. It encodes CASTSGTAQETQYF.

The rearrangement uses TRBV7-6 and TRBJ2-1; tentative D call: TRBD2 (5 bases). Trimming shortened V by 5 bases and J by 6 bases, and 11 bases separated the two germline ends. This CDR3 comprises 13 residues. From germline, CDR1 is SGHVS and CDR2 FNYEAQ. The CDR3 coding sequence is TGTGCCAGCAGCCAAACTAGTTTCAATGAGCAGTTCTTC. It translates to CASSQTSFNEQFF.

The CDR3 spells CASSLTGTDSPLHF. The CDR3 coding sequence is TGTGCCAGCAGTCTGACAGGAACGGATTCACCCCTCCACTTT. V usage is TRBV28 and J usage is TRBJ1-6, with a tentative D call TRBD1 (6 bases). The V gene lost 5 bases and the J gene lost 8 bases, with 13 bases spanning the gap. CDR1 is MDHEN and CDR2 is SYDVKM in the germline V gene. This CDR3 spans 14 amino acids.

The chain links TRBV5-6 to TRBJ1-2; 7 nucleotides match TRBD1. This CDR3 is 14 amino acids long. J gave up 5 bases and V 2 bases, and 6 bases lay outside the gene matches. The V gene's germline CDR1 is SGHDT and CDR2 YYEEEE. The CDR3 reads CASSLGGGPYGYTF. CDR3 coding DNA: TGTGCCAGCAGCTTAGGAGGGGGCCCTTATGGCTACACCTTC.

This rearrangement joins TRBV11-2 to TRBJ2-3; either TRBD1 or TRBD2 may supply D (5 bases each). The length of the CDR3 is 17 residues. Germline V gene sequence: CDR1 SGHAT, CDR2 FQNNGV. The V and J ends lost 5 bases and 2 bases respectively, with 20 bases between them. CDR3 bases: TGTGCCAGCAGCGCAACGAGCGGACACCGGTACACAGATACGCAGTATTTT. As protein: CASSATSGHRYTDTQYF.